This TCR beta chain was sequenced in a study of tumor-infiltrating lymphocytes in primary liver carcinoma. The overall study: The patient population consisted of men and women between 30 and 69 years of age.

From around 18-30 mg of unsorted bulk tissue, DNA and RNA were co-extracted together. cDNA specific to TCR beta was made from 450 to 500 ng of total RNA, with a constant-region primer employed for priming. ARM-PCR, slightly modified, supplied the TCR beta libraries through three nested multiplex PCR rounds. The opening two PCR rounds, 10 cycles each, paired TRBV1-TRBV30 forward primers with a C-beta reverse primer. TCRdb re-derived calls from the multiplex PCR reads in MiXCR, one entry per CDR3 protein. The table lists about 130,000 distinct CDR3 sequences, 60% to 75% of them singletons. Germline V CDR1 and CDR2: SGHAT, FQNNGV. This CDR3 has 15 residues. In this sample, this clonotype turned up a few times. One junction end does not reproduce the germline sequence, and a read error may be involved.

Sequenced input: liver tumor tissue from sampling region 3. Subset denoted: tumor region T3, left-lateral pole. The chain joins TRBV11-2 to TRBJ2-2, with D hard to call. The receptor was isolated from a woman aged 55-69 years with primary liver carcinoma and hepatitis B virus infection. CDR3 in DNA: TGTGCCAGCGGCTTATTCGGGCCGAACACAGGGGAGCTGTTTTTT. This codes for CASGLFGPNTGELFF. The complete variable domain, with remaining parts taken from reference TRBV11-2 and TRBJ2-2, reads EAGVAQSPRYKIIEKRQSVAFWCNPISGHATLYWYQQILGQGPKLLIQFQNNGVVDDSQLPKDRFSAERLKGVDSTLKIQPAKLEDSAVYLCASGLFGPNTGELFFGEGSRLTVL.